This T cell receptor (beta chain) emerged from a study of T-cell memory formation after mild COVID-19. Study results and caveats: Later expanders leaned CD4+, whereas day 15 to 85 contracting clones were balanced CD4/CD8.

Amplification by 5'RACE using constant-segment primers produced TCR alpha and TCR beta cDNA libraries that carried sample barcodes and UMIs. In TCRdb, the 5' RACE reads were re-called with MiXCR into one record per CDR3 protein. The table lists about 410,000 distinct CDR3 sequences, 15% to 20% of them singletons. To note about this clonotype: Antigen: not known.

The CDR3 covers 15 residues. Germline V gene lookup returns CDR1 SQVTM and CDR2 ANQGSEA. Trimming removed 4 bases at V and 1 base at J, with 15 bases between. The sequence derives from a man aged 18 to 29 who had mild COVID-19 (a few samples of this study predate the infection). Cell type and time point are not known. The rearrangement links TRBV29-1 to TRBJ2-3; D is ambiguous. Sequences were obtained from PBMCs or a T cell subset sorted from them (not recorded which). The CDR3: CSVGVPTDGTDTQYF. The CDR3 bases are TGCAGCGTTGGGGTTCCTACTGACGGCACAGATACGCAGTATTTT.